The 32 T cell receptor beta chains below were found in one sample sequenced in a study of cytomegalovirus exposure and HLA in healthy donors. In the PCR, 60 Vbeta and 13 Jbeta primers were used. This table comes from immunoSEQ multiplex PCR, and its TCRdb copy is limited to in-frame clones, with some not included. The ten most abundant clones cover roughly 2% of a sample with just over 150,000 clones. Sequencing was performed on PBMCs. These receptors all stem from a man under 40 in good health and CMV-seronegative.

The chain is built from TRBV7-2 and TRBJ2-7; D possibly corresponds to TRBD2 (7 bases). V shed 1 base and J shed 3 bases, with 13 bases lying between them. Germline lookup yields CDR1 SGHTA and CDR2 FQGNSA. The CDR3 has 15 residues. CDR3 in amino acids: CASSLEGGGIYEQYF. The CDR3 DNA is TGTGCCAGCAGCTTAGAGGGCGGGGGCATCTACGAGCAGTACTTC.

V gene TRBV11-2 combines with J gene TRBJ2-1, with 7 nucleotides matching TRBD2. V dropped 5 bases and J dropped 5; count of bases not matched to a gene: 6. This CDR3 region has 14 residues. The V gene's germline CDR1 is SGHAT and CDR2 FQNNGV. The CDR3 nucleotides are TGTGCCAGCAGCACCTCTAGCGGTAACAATGAGCAGTTCTTC. This gives the protein CASSTSSGNNEQFF.

In nucleotides, the CDR3 is TGTGCCAGCAGGGCGACAGGGGTCTACGAGCAGTACTTC. It is translated as CASRATGVYEQYF. V and J are TRBV2 and TRBJ2-7; the match to TRBD1 covers 8 bases. J was trimmed by 3 bases and V by 6 bases; bases with no gene match: 4. Germline V gene lookup returns CDR1 SNHLY and CDR2 FYNNEI. The CDR3 spans 13 residues.

The gene calls are TRBV6-5 and TRBJ2-3, with 7 bases that match TRBD2. After removal of 0 bases from V and 4 bases from J, the junction contained 7 bases not matched to a gene. CDR1 MNHEY and CDR2 SVGAGI come from the germline V gene. The CDR3 contains 16 residues. CDR3 nucleotides: TGTGCCAGCAGTTACTCGACGGCGGGAGTTCCAGATACGCAGTATTTT. Protein product: CASSYSTAGVPDTQYF.

The chain combines TRBV19 with TRBJ1-4; D might be TRBD1 (5 bases). Deletions cut 7 bases from V and 5 bases from J, with 17 bases between. Germline V CDR1 and CDR2: LNHDA, SQIVND (reference sequence). The length of the CDR3 is 15 residues. DNA of the CDR3: TGTGCCAGTACCCTAATCGGGGGTTTCAATGAAAAACTGTTTTTT. Amino acids: CASTLIGGFNEKLFF.

Regarding this clone: Other DNA sequences in the sample encode the same CDR3. The genes are TRBV7-3 and TRBJ2-5, with D maybe TRBD2 (6 bases). V lost 5 bases, J lost 1 base, and 8 bases lay in between. The CDR3 length is 13 residues. Germline assignment: CDR1 SGHTA and CDR2 FQGTGA. The CDR3 sequence: CASSRGSQETQYF. CDR3 in DNA: TGTGCCAGCAGCCGGGGGAGCCAAGAGACCCAGTACTTC.

The CDR3 DNA sequence: TGTGCCAGCAGCTTCGGAGACAGGTATTTGACTAATGAAAAACTGTTTTTT. Encoded protein: CASSFGDRYLTNEKLFF. The V and J genes are TRBV7-9 and TRBJ1-4; TRBD1 might be the D (6 bases). V was cut by 3 bases and J by 2 bases, with 16 bases left in between. The germline V gene encodes CDR1 SEHNR and CDR2 FQNEAQ (reference sequence). The CDR3 has 17 amino acids.

This chain joins TRBV7-9 and TRBJ1-5, with TRBD1 identical over 7 bases. Per germline, CDR1 SEHNR and CDR2 FQNEAQ (reference sequence). Trimming took 5 bases from V and 7 from J; bases not matched to a gene: 20. The CDR3 runs 18 residues. The CDR3 loop reads CASSHGQAEGGFQQPQHF. DNA of the CDR3: TGTGCCAGCAGCCACGGACAGGCGGAAGGAGGTTTCCAACAGCCCCAGCATTTT.

V is TRBV4-1 and J is TRBJ2-7; 7 bases map to TRBD2. This CDR3 spans 12 amino acids. Trimming at V came to 4 bases and at J to 4 bases, leaving 1 base not matched to a gene. CDR1 is MGHRA and CDR2 is YSYEKL in the germline V gene. CDR3 sequence reads: CASSPGGYEQYF. Here the CDR3 DNA reads TGCGCCAGCAGCCCGGGAGGTTACGAGCAGTACTTC.

The rearrangement joins TRBV7-2 to TRBJ2-7; 9 nucleotides line up with TRBD2. CDR3 length: 15 amino acids. Germline V gives CDR1 SGHTA, CDR2 FQGNSA. V lost 8 bases to trimming and J lost 2 bases; unmatched junction nucleotides: 10. The CDR3: CASGKLAGVAYEQYF. CDR3 nucleotides: TGTGCCAGCGGGAAATTAGCGGGAGTGGCCTACGAGCAGTACTTC.

This rearrangement joins TRBV5-1 to TRBJ2-3; 9 bases map to TRBD2. The ends lost 0 bases at V and 2 bases at J; junction bases unmatched: 1. The CDR3 runs 15 residues. Germline V gene data show CDR1 as SGHRS and CDR2 as YFSETQ. The CDR3 region is CASSLGGRATDTQYF. CDR3 sequence (DNA): TGCGCCAGCAGCTTGGGCGGGAGGGCCACAGATACGCAGTATTTT.

The chain employs TRBV5-1 and TRBJ2-3, with D possibly being TRBD2 (6 bases). The V gene's germline CDR1 is SGHRS and CDR2 YFSETQ. There are 13 residues in the CDR3. V was pared by 4 bases and J by 4 bases, with 10 bases between. CDR3 nucleotide sequence: TGCGCCAGCAGCGAAGGGACTTCAGATACGCAGTATTTT. Amino acid sequence: CASSEGTSDTQYF. The full variable domain, with the rest looked up from reference TRBV5-1 and TRBJ2-3, is KAGVTQTPRYLIKTRGQQVTLSCSPISGHRSVSWYQQTPGQGLQFLFEYFSETQRNKGNFPGRFSGRQFSNSRSEMNVSTLELGDSALYLCASSEGTSDTQYFGPGTRLTVL.

The chain couples TRBV7-2 to TRBJ2-1; D is possibly TRBD2 (5 bases). The CDR3 spans 12 residues. Trimming took off 1 base at V and 10 bases at J, with 8 bases between the two ends. Germline CDR1 SGHTA, CDR2 FQGNSA. CDR3 DNA: TGTGCCAGCAGCTTAGACTCGGGGGAGCAGTTCTTC. As protein: CASSLDSGEQFF.

The rearrangement uses TRBV7-9 and TRBJ2-3; tentative D call: TRBD2 (6 bases). The CDR3 totals 12 residues. V shed 3 bases and J shed 11 bases, with 12 bases lying between them. CDR1 is SEHNR and CDR2 is FQNEAQ in the germline V gene (reference sequence). CDR3 residues: CASSFASGVQYF. CDR3 sequence (DNA): TGTGCCAGCAGCTTTGCGTCGGGAGTGCAGTATTTT. The full variable domain, in which reference TRBV7-9 and TRBJ2-3 provide the parts outside the CDR3, is DTGVSQNPRHKITKRGQNVTFRCDPISEHNRLYWYRQTLGQGPEFLTYFQNEAQLEKSRLLSDRFSAERPKGSFSTLEIQRTEQGDSAMYLCASSFASGVQYFGPGTRLTVL.

The V gene is TRBV5-1, the J gene TRBJ1-4; weak D call: TRBD1 (5 bases). In germline, CDR1 is SGHRS, CDR2 YFSETQ. The V end lost 3 bases, the J end lost 3 bases, and 15 bases lay between the germline ends. The CDR3 consists of 16 residues. The CDR3 sequence: CASSSGGERANEKLFF. Written as DNA, the CDR3 is TGCGCCAGCAGCTCGGGGGGAGAGCGGGCTAATGAAAAACTGTTTTTT.

The V call is TRBV11-2, the J call TRBJ2-7, with 7 bases lining up with TRBD1. The V gene end was trimmed by 0 bases and the J gene end by 0 bases; junction bases not matched to a gene: 8. Per the germline V gene, CDR1 is SGHAT and CDR2 is FQNNGV. CDR3 length: 17 amino acids. This chain's CDR3 is CASSLDAAGTVSYEQYF. In DNA form, the CDR3 reads TGTGCCAGCAGCTTAGATGCCGCCGGGACAGTCTCCTACGAGCAGTACTTC.

This chain joins TRBV4-1 and TRBJ1-4; TRBD1 matches 11 bases. V gave up 4 bases and J gave up 7 bases; unmatched junction bases: 8. This CDR3 is built from 16 residues. Looked up from germline, CDR1 is MGHRA and CDR2 is YSYEKL. CDR3 residues: CASSRNGQGAGEKLFF. CDR3 nucleotide sequence: TGCGCCAGCAGCCGGAACGGACAGGGGGCGGGTGAAAAACTGTTTTTT.

The genes are TRBV19 and TRBJ1-2; 7 positions match TRBD1. In germline, CDR1 is LNHDA, CDR2 SQIVND (reference sequence). This CDR3 has 15 residues. The trim removed 5 bases at V and 6 bases at J, leaving 12 bases unmatched. The CDR3 region has the DNA TGTGCCAGTAGTCTCGAGGCAGTAGGGGGCAATGGCTACACCTTC. Translation gives CASSLEAVGGNGYTF.

Notes on this clone: Within the sample, other DNA sequences also encode this same CDR3. The chain links TRBV6-1 to TRBJ1-5; 7 bases map to TRBD1. Trimming cost V 5 bases and J 3 bases; bases outside gene matches: 4. Germline lookup yields CDR1 MNHNS and CDR2 SASEGT. CDR3 length equals 14 residues. CDR3 sequence (DNA): TGTGCCAGCAGTTTGGACAGGTCCAATCAGCCCCAGCATTTT. This gives the protein CASSLDRSNQPQHF.

The chain combines TRBV7-8 with TRBJ2-1, with 11 bases aligning to TRBD2. Trimming removed 1 base from V and 3 bases from J; junction bases left unmatched: 8. CDR3 size: 18 residues. Per germline, CDR1 SGHVS and CDR2 FQNEAQ. The CDR3, as DNA: TGTGCCAGCAGCTTAGGGCTAGCGGGAGGTTGGGACTACAATGAGCAGTTCTTC. Translation: CASSLGLAGGWDYNEQFF.

V is TRBV10-3 and J is TRBJ2-1, with 10 nucleotides matching TRBD1. V lost 3 bases to trimming and J lost 6 bases; unmatched junction nucleotides: 8. CDR1 and CDR2 (germline): ENHRY, SYGVKD. The CDR3 is 16 residues long. In DNA form, the CDR3 reads TGTGCCATCAGTGAAGGACAGGGGGGGTCAGGCAATGAGCAGTTCTTC. Encoded protein: CAISEGQGGSGNEQFF.

This chain links TRBV15 with TRBJ2-2; D is undetermined. The CDR3 sequence is 15 residues long. V dropped 2 bases and J dropped 2 bases, with 9 bases sitting between them. Germline CDR1 LNHNV, CDR2 YYDKDF (reference sequence). The CDR3 bases are TGTGCCACCAGCAGACTGGCTAGTAACACCGGGGAGCTGTTTTTT. Its translation: CATSRLASNTGELFF.

V usage is TRBV7-2 and J usage is TRBJ2-5, with 11 bases matching TRBD2. Judging by the DNA end, TRBJ2-7 fits better; the J call may be wrong. Germline loops: CDR1 SGHTA, CDR2 FQGNSA. This CDR3 comprises 15 residues. The CDR3 reads CASSLLAGGPYEQYF. The CDR3 nucleotides are TGTGCCAGCAGCTTGTTAGCGGGAGGGCCATACGAGCAGTACTTC.

The rearrangement uses TRBV9 and TRBJ2-1; no clear D gene. The CDR3 runs to 15 residues. Looked up from germline, CDR1 is SGDLS and CDR2 is YYNGEE. Trimming took off 0 bases at V and 9 bases at J, with 16 bases between the two ends. The CDR3 spells CASSVGSRKVGEQFF. Here the CDR3 DNA reads TGTGCCAGCAGCGTAGGGAGCCGGAAGGTCGGTGAGCAGTTCTTC.

This rearrangement joins TRBV11-2 to TRBJ2-3; tentatively, D is TRBD2 (5 bases). The V gene lost 1 base and the J gene lost 3 bases, with 5 bases spanning the gap. The CDR3 has 13 amino acids. Germline values: CDR1 SGHAT, CDR2 FQNNGV. The CDR3 reads CASSLAGTDTQYF. In DNA, the CDR3 is TGTGCCAGCAGCTTAGCGGGAACAGATACGCAGTATTTT.

The chain couples TRBV6-1 to TRBJ2-7; TRBD2 matches 8 bases. Germline lookup yields CDR1 MNHNS and CDR2 SASEGT. The CDR3 sequence is 15 residues long. Trimming removed 2 bases from V and 3 bases from J; junction bases left unmatched: 6. The CDR3 nucleotides read TGTGCCAGCAGTGAATCAGCGGGGGAGATCTACGAGCAGTACTTC. Translated: CASSESAGEIYEQYF.

V gene TRBV19 combines with J gene TRBJ1-3, with TRBD1 matching 7 bases. Germline V gives CDR1 LNHDA, CDR2 SQIVND (reference sequence). V lost 6 bases and J lost 3; bases outside the gene matches: 8. The CDR3 length is 15 residues. CDR3 nucleotides: TGTGCCAGTAGGTCGACAGGGTTCGGTGGAAACACCATATATTTT. Translation: CASRSTGFGGNTIYF.

The chain uses TRBV28 and TRBJ2-3, with 8 bases identical to TRBD1. In germline, CDR1 is MDHEN, CDR2 SYDVKM. J was trimmed by 5 bases and V by 2 bases; bases with no gene match: 9. This CDR3 is built from 16 residues. Written as DNA, the CDR3 is TGTGCCAGCAGTTTAGGGCAGGGGGCTAGGGGAGATACGCAGTATTTT. Protein sequence: CASSLGQGARGDTQYF.

V usage is TRBV6-1 and J usage is TRBJ2-5; the D gene is possibly TRBD1 (6 bases). Germline V gene lookup returns CDR1 MNHNS and CDR2 SASEGT. Between the trimmed V and J ends, which lost 6 bases and 5 bases, there was a span of 13 bases. The CDR3 is 13 residues long. The CDR3 DNA is TGTGCCAGCAGCCCCGACAGGACGGAGACCCAGTACTTC. It translates to CASSPDRTETQYF.

The rearrangement joins TRBV10-2 to TRBJ1-4, with TRBD1 matching over 8 bases. Germline assignment: CDR1 WSHSY and CDR2 SAAADI. The CDR3 has 14 amino acids. Trimming took 2 bases from V and 6 from J; bases not matched to a gene: 2. The CDR3 sequence is CASSEQGADEKLFF. The CDR3 nucleotides are TGCGCCAGCAGTGAGCAGGGGGCCGATGAAAAACTGTTTTTT.

This chain uses TRBV7-6 with TRBJ2-1, with 9 positions matching TRBD2. V lost 5 bases, J lost 12 bases, and 2 bases stayed unmatched. This CDR3 spans 11 amino acids. Germline V gives CDR1 SGHVS, CDR2 FNYEAQ. The CDR3 reads CASSAGGMQFF. Written as DNA, the CDR3 is TGTGCCAGCAGCGCGGGGGGGATGCAGTTCTTC.

The chain carries TRBV6-6 and TRBJ1-1; 8 bases line up with TRBD1. Germline CDR1 reads MNHNY; CDR2 reads SVGAGI (reference sequence). The length of the CDR3 is 14 residues. V trimming: 2 bases; J trimming: 2 bases; junction bases outside the gene matches: 1. The CDR3 is CASSYDRGNTEAFF. The DNA of the CDR3 is TGTGCCAGCAGTTACGACAGGGGAAACACTGAAGCTTTCTTT.